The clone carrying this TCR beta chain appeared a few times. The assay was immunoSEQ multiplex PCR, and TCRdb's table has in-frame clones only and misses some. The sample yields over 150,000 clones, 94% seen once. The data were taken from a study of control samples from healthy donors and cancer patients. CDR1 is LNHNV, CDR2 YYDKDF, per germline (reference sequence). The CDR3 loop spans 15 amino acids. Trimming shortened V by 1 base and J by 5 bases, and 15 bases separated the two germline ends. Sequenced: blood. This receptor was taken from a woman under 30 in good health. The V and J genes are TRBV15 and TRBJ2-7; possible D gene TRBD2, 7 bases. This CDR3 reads CATSRGREGDDEQYF. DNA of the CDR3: TGTGCCACCAGCAGAGGGAGGGAGGGGGACGACGAGCAGTACTTC. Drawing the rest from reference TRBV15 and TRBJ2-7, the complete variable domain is DAMVIQNPRYQVTQFGKPVTLSCSQTLNHNVMYWYQQKSSQAPKLLFHYYDKDFNNEADTPDNFQSRRPNTSFCFLDIRSPGLGDTAMYLCATSRGREGDDEQYFGPGTRLTVT.